What follows are 30 T cell receptor beta chains derived from one specimen sequenced in a study of cytomegalovirus exposure and HLA in healthy donors. Vbeta (60) and Jbeta (13) primers were used in the PCR. Repertoires were generated with immunoSEQ multiplex PCR, while TCRdb's copy carries only in-frame clones and drops some. The sample yields some 120,000 clones, under 85% seen once. Sample: PBMCs. All receptors come from a woman aged 50 to 65 in good health and CMV-seropositive.

V gene TRBV15 combines with J gene TRBJ1-4, with D unclear. Per germline, CDR1 LNHNV and CDR2 YYDKDF (reference sequence). CDR3 length equals 14 residues. V was pared by 0 bases and J by 0 bases, with 2 bases between. The CDR3 spells CATSRDATNEKLFF. CDR3 nucleotides: TGTGCCACCAGCAGAGACGCAACTAATGAAAAACTGTTTTTT.

This sequence joins TRBV7-2 and TRBJ2-1, with TRBD2 as a possible D gene (7 bases). The CDR3 sequence is 16 residues long. Per the germline V gene, CDR1 is SGHTA and CDR2 is FQGNSA. V lost 6 bases to trimming and J lost 9 bases, with 24 bases between them. The DNA of the CDR3 is TGTGCCAGCAGGGAGCACGAATGGGGGGGGGCCACTGAGCAGTTCTTC. It translates to CASREHEWGGATEQFF. The complete variable domain, with remaining parts taken from reference TRBV7-2 and TRBJ2-1, reads GAGVSQSPSNKVTEKGKDVELRCDPISGHTALYWYRQSLGQGLEFLIYFQGNSAPDKSGLPSDRFSAERTGGSVSTLTIQRTQQEDSAVYLCASREHEWGGATEQFFGPGTRLTVL.

The CDR3 DNA reads TGTGCCAGCAGCTCCCAGGTCGGATTCACAGAGACCCAGTACTTC. Protein sequence: CASSSQVGFTETQYF. The gene calls are TRBV11-2 and TRBJ2-5; D is unclear. The CDR3 contains 15 residues. Deletions cut 4 bases from V and 4 bases from J, with 16 bases between. The V gene's germline CDR1 is SGHAT and CDR2 FQNNGV.

The rearrangement uses TRBV7-6 and TRBJ2-7, with D maybe TRBD2 (5 bases). V lost 2 bases to trimming and J lost 7 bases, with 18 bases between them. Germline V lookup: CDR1 SGHVS, CDR2 FNYEAQ. The CDR3 length is 15 residues. In DNA, the CDR3 is TGTGCCAGCAGCTTAACGAACCGGGATGCCGTAGAGCAGTACTTC. Translation gives CASSLTNRDAVEQYF.

The chain uses TRBV19 and TRBJ1-5, with TRBD1 matching over 9 bases. The junction had 4 bases not matched to a gene; V was cut back by 9 bases and J by 4 bases. This CDR3 contains 13 residues. Germline assignment: CDR1 LNHDA and CDR2 SQIVND (reference sequence). CDR3 amino acids: CASRDRENQPQHF. The CDR3, as DNA: TGTGCCAGCCGGGACAGGGAGAATCAGCCCCAGCATTTT.

V and J are TRBV7-9 and TRBJ2-1; 7 bases are shared with TRBD2. V was pared by 4 bases and J by 9 bases, with 3 bases of the junction left unmatched. Germline CDR1 is SEHNR and CDR2 is FQNEAQ (reference sequence). The length of the CDR3 is 12 residues. The CDR3, as DNA: TGTGCCAGCAGCTGGACGGGGGGTGAGCAGTTCTTC. Translated, it gives CASSWTGGEQFF.

V usage is TRBV7-9 and J usage is TRBJ1-6, with TRBD1 as a possible D gene (6 bases). From germline, CDR1 is SEHNR and CDR2 FQNEAQ (reference sequence). The V and J ends lost 4 bases and 6 bases respectively, with 16 bases between them. The CDR3 is 16 residues long. Here the CDR3 DNA reads TGTGCCAGCAGCTCCTCCCGGGAGGGGGGTAATTCACCCCTCCACTTT. It specifies CASSSSREGGNSPLHF.

DNA of the CDR3: TGTGCCAGTACCTCGGGGACAGCCGATAATTCACCCCTCCACTTT. Protein sequence: CASTSGTADNSPLHF. The chain uses TRBV19 and TRBJ1-6; 7 bases are a match to TRBD1. Germline V lookup: CDR1 LNHDA, CDR2 SQIVND (reference sequence). This CDR3 spans 15 amino acids. V shed 7 bases, J shed 5 bases, and the junction held 8 bases outside the gene matches.

This chain links TRBV19 with TRBJ1-4, with TRBD1 identical over 7 bases. V was pared by 6 bases and J by 8 bases, with 9 bases of the junction left unmatched. Per the germline V gene, CDR1 is LNHDA and CDR2 is SQIVND (reference sequence). This CDR3 is 14 amino acids long. The CDR3 reads CASSLTGESEKLFF. CDR3 nucleotide sequence: TGTGCCAGTAGCCTCACAGGGGAGAGCGAAAAACTGTTTTTT. The full variable domain, with the rest looked up from reference TRBV19 and TRBJ1-4, is DGGITQSPKYLFRKEGQNVTLSCEQNLNHDAMYWYRQDPGQGLRLIYYSQIVNDFQKGDIAEGYSVSREKKESFPLTVTSAQKNPTAFYLCASSLTGESEKLFFGSGTQLSVL.

This chain connects TRBV5-1 to TRBJ1-1; no definite D call. CDR3 length: 15 residues. V was cut by 0 bases and J by 0 bases, with 9 bases left in between. CDR1 is SGHRS and CDR2 is YFSETQ in the germline V gene. This CDR3 is CASSLEPRLNTEAFF. CDR3 nucleotides: TGCGCCAGCAGCTTGGAACCCCGGTTGAACACTGAAGCTTTCTTT.

Worth noting for this clone: Here the CDR3 omits its conserved ending phenylalanine or tryptophan, so a read error is the likely source. The limits of the CDR3 on the DNA are not certain, so only TCRdb's listed CDR3 is given. This chain uses TRBV6-4 with TRBJ1-6. The CDR3 is 9 amino acids in total, end residues counted. Germline V CDR1 and CDR2: MRHNA, SNTAGT. CDR3 region: CASATEASV.

The chain recombines TRBV7-8 with TRBJ1-1, with 8 bases that match TRBD1. V dropped 3 bases and J dropped 7; count of bases not matched to a gene: 7. CDR3 length: 14 residues. CDR1 is SGHVS, CDR2 FQNEAQ, per germline. CDR3 sequence (DNA): TGTGCCAGCAGCTTGGGGACAGGATCGCTTGAAGCTTTCTTT. Amino acids: CASSLGTGSLEAFF.

The chain recombines TRBV7-9 with TRBJ1-1, with D unresolved. CDR1 is SEHNR and CDR2 is FQNEAQ in the germline V gene (reference sequence). V dropped 5 bases and J dropped 4 bases, with 11 bases sitting between them. There are 13 residues in the CDR3. The CDR3 DNA reads as TGTGCCAGCAGCAGCTACAGCTCCACTGAAGCTTTCTTT. Its translation is CASSSYSSTEAFF.

The CDR3, as DNA: TGTGCCAGCAGTTTGGGGACAGCCCGGACTGAAGCTTTCTTT. This translates into CASSLGTARTEAFF. The chain couples TRBV28 to TRBJ1-1; 7 positions agree with TRBD1. The CDR3 spans 14 residues. Germline CDR1 is MDHEN and CDR2 is SYDVKM. V shed 3 bases, J shed 5 bases, and the junction held 6 bases outside the gene matches.

The count of this clone is one. The rearrangement joins TRBV5-1 to TRBJ2-3; D is ambiguous. Trimming took off 2 bases at V and 4 bases at J, with 14 bases between the two ends. The germline V gene encodes CDR1 SGHRS and CDR2 YFSETQ. The CDR3 is 15 residues long. Written as DNA, the CDR3 is TGCGCCAGCAGCTTTCTTGAAGCTTCGTCAGATACGCAGTATTTT. This encodes CASSFLEASSDTQYF.

This clone was seen only once. The chain employs TRBV4-2 and TRBJ2-3, with 7 bases aligning to TRBD2. V lost 0 bases, J lost 3 bases, and 9 bases stayed unmatched. CDR3 size: 17 residues. The V gene's germline CDR1 is LGHNA and CDR2 YNFKEQ. The DNA for the CDR3 is TGTGCCAGCAGCCAAGATGGGAGTCAACTAGCGACAGATACGCAGTATTTT. Its protein product is CASSQDGSQLATDTQYF.

As for this clone: One end of the junction is discordant with germline, which a read error may explain. The chain couples TRBV7-9 to TRBJ2-5; D is possibly TRBD2 (6 bases). Looked up from germline, CDR1 is SEHNR and CDR2 is FQNEAQ (reference sequence). The CDR3 consists of 15 residues. The CDR3 sequence: CPSSDRTAGQETQYF. The CDR3 nucleotides are TGTCCCAGCAGCGATCGTACAGCGGGCCAAGAGACCCAGTACTTC. Using reference TRBV7-9 and TRBJ2-5 for the parts outside the CDR3, the full variable domain is DTGVSQNPRHKITKRGQNVTFRCDPISEHNRLYWYRQTLGQGPEFLTYFQNEAQLEKSRLLSDRFSAERPKGSFSTLEIQRTEQGDSAMYLCPSSDRTAGQETQYFGPGTRLLVL.

The V gene is TRBV18, the J gene TRBJ1-3; D not certain. The germline V gene has CDR1 KGHSH and CDR2 LQKENI. Trimming left V 4 bases short and J 0 bases short, with 13 bases between. The CDR3 has 16 amino acids. The CDR3 protein is CASSLNSGDSGNTIYF. CDR3 nucleotides: TGTGCCAGCTCACTTAACTCCGGTGACTCTGGAAACACCATATATTTT.

V is TRBV5-4 and J is TRBJ2-5; the match to TRBD1 covers 8 bases. CDR3 length: 14 amino acids. Trimming cost V 4 bases and J 1 base; bases outside gene matches: 3. CDR1 is SGHNT and CDR2 is YYREEE in the germline V gene (reference sequence). The CDR3 loop reads CASSPGQVQETQYF. CDR3 coding DNA: TGTGCCAGCAGCCCGGGACAGGTCCAAGAGACCCAGTACTTC.

Only a few counts were recorded for this clone. The chain links TRBV5-4 to TRBJ1-2; tentatively, D is TRBD1 (6 bases). This CDR3 has 12 amino acids. The V end lost 5 bases, the J end lost 6 bases, and 11 bases lay between the germline ends. Germline CDR1 SGHNT, CDR2 YYREEE (reference sequence). CDR3 amino acids: CASRRQEDGYTF. The CDR3 DNA follows: TGTGCCAGCAGACGACAGGAGGATGGCTACACCTTC.

The chain carries TRBV29-1 and TRBJ2-7; D is possibly TRBD2 (7 bases). CDR1 and CDR2 (germline): SQVTM, ANQGSEA. With 0 bases removed from V and 1 base from J, the gap between germline ends came to 13 bases. This CDR3 contains 15 residues. The CDR3 region has the DNA TGCAGCGTTGAAGATCCGGGGGGCTCGTCCTACGAGCAGTACTTC. This encodes CSVEDPGGSSYEQYF.

The V and J genes are TRBV10-3 and TRBJ1-5; the D gene is possibly TRBD1 (6 bases). The CDR3 sequence is 14 residues long. Germline loops: CDR1 ENHRY, CDR2 SYGVKD. The V end lost 6 bases, the J end lost 5 bases, and 14 bases lay between the germline ends. CDR3 sequence: CAISAGQQYQPQHF. CDR3 nucleotide sequence: TGTGCCATCAGCGCCGGACAGCAATATCAGCCCCAGCATTTT.

The chain carries TRBV6-4 and TRBJ1-6; D possibly corresponds to TRBD1 (5 bases). Per the germline V gene, CDR1 is MRHNA and CDR2 is SNTAGT. This CDR3 comprises 15 residues. With 7 bases removed from V and 10 bases from J, the gap between germline ends came to 20 bases. CDR3 residues: CASTPPRGAGSPLHF. In DNA, the CDR3 is TGTGCCAGCACCCCCCCGCGCGGGGCCGGGTCACCCCTCCACTTT.

The V call is TRBV10-3, the J call TRBJ1-4; the D is unclear. V was pared by 1 base and J by 8 bases, with 8 bases between. The CDR3 totals 13 residues. CDR1 is ENHRY and CDR2 is SYGVKD in the germline V gene. The CDR3 nucleotides are TGTGCCATCAGTGAGTTTGTTGGCGAAAAACTGTTTTTT. The encoded protein is CAISEFVGEKLFF.

DNA for the CDR3: TGCAGCGCTCGGGGGGACAGGGGAGGTAACACCGGGGAGCTGTTTTTT. Translated: CSARGDRGGNTGELFF. The V gene is TRBV29-1, the J gene TRBJ2-2, with 10 bases that match TRBD1. There are 16 residues in the CDR3. V dropped 7 bases and J dropped 2; count of bases not matched to a gene: 10. Germline V lookup: CDR1 SQVTM, CDR2 ANQGSEA.

This clone was observed a few times. V usage is TRBV5-4 and J usage is TRBJ1-1; D is unresolved. CDR1 SGHNT and CDR2 YYREEE come from the germline V gene (reference sequence). The CDR3 consists of 12 residues. The germline V and J ends were trimmed by 4 bases and 6 bases, with 10 bases remaining between them. The CDR3 protein is CASSPVGAEAFF. The DNA of the CDR3 is TGTGCCAGCAGCCCAGTCGGGGCTGAAGCTTTCTTT. Full variable domain (outside the CDR3, taken from reference TRBV5-4 and TRBJ1-1): ETGVTQSPTHLIKTRGQQVTLRCSSQSGHNTVSWYQQALGQGPQFIFQYYREEENGRGNFPPRFSGLQFPNYSSELNVNALELDDSALYLCASSPVGAEAFFGQGTRLTVV.

The chain combines TRBV7-8 with TRBJ2-1; 13 positions match TRBD2. Germline CDR1 SGHVS, CDR2 FQNEAQ. CDR3 length equals 16 residues. V lost 4 bases, J lost 6 bases, and 6 bases stayed unmatched. The CDR3 region is CASSSSGLAGSNEQFF. CDR3 nucleotide sequence: TGTGCCAGCAGCTCCTCGGGACTAGCGGGGAGCAATGAGCAGTTCTTC.

The chain joins TRBV4-3 to TRBJ2-3; TRBD1 is a possible D gene (6 bases). Germline V gene data show CDR1 as LGHNA and CDR2 as YSLEER. The V gene lost 1 base and the J gene lost 2 bases, with 13 bases spanning the gap. The CDR3 is made up of 16 amino acids. In nucleotides, the CDR3 is TGCGCCAGCAGCCAAGGTGAGGGGGACCTCACAGATACGCAGTATTTT. This gives the protein CASSQGEGDLTDTQYF.

Here the CDR3 reads CASSDLFGYTF. The DNA for the CDR3 is TGTGCCAGCAGTGATTTATTTGGCTACACCTTC. V gene TRBV2 combines with J gene TRBJ1-2, with D uncertain. The CDR3 covers 11 residues. The V and J ends lost 3 bases and 7 bases respectively, with 6 bases between them. From germline, CDR1 is SNHLY and CDR2 FYNNEI.

This clone appeared once. The chain combines TRBV5-6 with TRBJ2-2, with D possibly TRBD1 on 6 matching bases. V was pared by 1 base and J by 3 bases, with 10 bases between. CDR1 is SGHDT and CDR2 is YYEEEE in the germline V gene. The CDR3 consists of 15 residues. In DNA, the CDR3 is TGTGCCAGCAGCTTGCTCAACAGGGACACCGGGGAGCTGTTTTTT. It translates to CASSLLNRDTGELFF.